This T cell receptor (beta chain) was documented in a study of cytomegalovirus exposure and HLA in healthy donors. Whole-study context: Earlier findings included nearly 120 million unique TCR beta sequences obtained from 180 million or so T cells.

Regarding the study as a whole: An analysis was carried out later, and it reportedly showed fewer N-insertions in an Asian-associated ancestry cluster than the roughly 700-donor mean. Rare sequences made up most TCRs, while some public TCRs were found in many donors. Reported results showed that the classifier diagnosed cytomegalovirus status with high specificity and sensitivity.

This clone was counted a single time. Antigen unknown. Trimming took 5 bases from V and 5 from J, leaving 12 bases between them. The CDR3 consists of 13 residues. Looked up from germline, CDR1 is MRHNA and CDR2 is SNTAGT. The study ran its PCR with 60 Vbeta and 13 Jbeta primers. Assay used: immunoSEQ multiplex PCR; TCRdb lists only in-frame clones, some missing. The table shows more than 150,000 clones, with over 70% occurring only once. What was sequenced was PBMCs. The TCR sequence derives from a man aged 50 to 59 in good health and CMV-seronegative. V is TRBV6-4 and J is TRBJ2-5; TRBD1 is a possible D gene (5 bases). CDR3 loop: CASSSREGETQYF. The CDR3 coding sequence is TGTGCCAGCAGTAGCAGGGAAGGGGAGACCCAGTACTTC.